This TCR beta chain was captured in a study of T cells after posttransplantation cyclophosphamide. Regarding the study as a whole: TRB overlap between skin or GI tissue T cells and blood was limited. After PTCy, TRB diversity resembled that of CNI/methotrexate controls.

The related graft donor's blood sample was taken on the day of bone marrow donation. CDR1 and CDR2 (germline): SEHNR, FQNEAQ (reference sequence). CDR3 length: 15 residues. With 2 bases clipped from V and 11 bases from J, the junction kept 12 bases outside the gene matches. As regards this clone: Its antigen is not identified.

Some clones are missing from TCRdb's copy, which holds only in-frame ones; the method was immunoSEQ multiplex PCR. This sample comprises approximately 40,000 clones, none seen once only. The source of this sequence is a middle-aged man in good health, CMV-negative, and a related stem cell transplant donor. The sequencing sample was made of PBMCs. The gene calls are TRBV7-9 and TRBJ2-5; 9 nucleotides match TRBD2. The CDR3 loop reads CASSLPGGGAVEQYF. CDR3 in DNA: TGTGCCAGCAGCTTACCCGGCGGGGGGGCGGTGGAGCAGTACTTC. Supplemented by reference TRBV7-9 and TRBJ2-5, the full variable domain reads DTGVSQNPRHKITKRGQNVTFRCDPISEHNRLYWYRQTLGQGPEFLTYFQNEAQLEKSRLLSDRFSAERPKGSFSTLEIQRTEQGDSAMYLCASSLPGGGAVEQYFGPGTRLLVL.